This passage covers 31 T cell receptor beta chains from one sample sequenced in a study of cytomegalovirus exposure and HLA in healthy donors. Use of 60 Vbeta and 13 Jbeta primers characterized the PCR. Generated by immunoSEQ multiplex PCR, the TCRdb table keeps only in-frame clones and is missing some. The table shows over 200,000 clones, with 82% occurring only once. The material sequenced was PBMCs. The receptors shown here come from a woman in her forties in good health and CMV-seropositive.

The chain recombines TRBV7-3 with TRBJ2-1; 10 bases fit TRBD2. After removal of 5 bases from V and 7 bases from J, the junction contained 5 bases not matched to a gene. The CDR3 contains 14 residues. The germline CDR1 and CDR2 sequences are SGHTA and FQGTGA. The CDR3 spells CASSQGLARNEQFF. CDR3 coding DNA: TGTGCCAGCAGCCAGGGACTAGCGAGGAATGAGCAGTTCTTC.

The V and J genes are TRBV6-5 and TRBJ2-5, with 9 bases matching TRBD2. The CDR3 totals 15 residues. V lost 5 bases to trimming and J lost 4 bases; unmatched junction nucleotides: 8. The germline V gene encodes CDR1 MNHEY and CDR2 SVGAGI. CDR3 sequence: CASSLAGREGETQYF. CDR3 DNA sequence: TGTGCCAGCAGTCTCGCCGGGCGGGAGGGAGAGACCCAGTACTTC.

The rearrangement links TRBV13 to TRBJ2-1; 8 nucleotides align to TRBD2. This CDR3 is built from 17 residues. Germline V gives CDR1 PRHDT, CDR2 FYEKMQ (reference sequence). The V gene end was trimmed by 7 bases and the J gene end by 5 bases; junction bases not matched to a gene: 16. The CDR3 DNA follows: TGTGCCAGCATTAATCGGTCCGGGAGGGAGAAGGACAATGAGCAGTTCTTC. It is translated as CASINRSGREKDNEQFF.

The V and J genes are TRBV4-3 and TRBJ2-5; TRBD2 matches 12 bases. The tail of the sequence fits TRBJ2-7 better, so the J call may be wrong. Germline V CDR1 and CDR2: LGHNA, YSLEER. The length of the CDR3 is 15 residues. CDR3: CASSPSSGGDYEQYF. The CDR3, as DNA: TGCGCCAGCAGCCCGTCTAGCGGGGGGGACTACGAGCAGTACTTC.

This clone was seen just once. The J gene is TRBJ2-7, the V gene TRBV2; 8 positions match TRBD1. The CDR3 covers 14 residues. CDR1 and CDR2 from the germline V gene are SNHLY and FYNNEI. The V gene end was trimmed by 6 bases and the J gene end by 0 bases; junction bases not matched to a gene: 4. CDR3 coding DNA: TGTGCCAGCAGGGGACAGGCGAGCTCCTACGAGCAGTACTTC. Protein sequence: CASRGQASSYEQYF.

The chain is built from TRBV23-1 and TRBJ2-7; 10 bases fit TRBD1. TRBV23-1 is noted as an ORF with a role that remains uncertain. J was trimmed by 0 bases and V by 8 bases; bases with no gene match: 13. The CDR3 has 17 residues. The CDR3 DNA reads as TGCGCCAGCTCTTCTGGGAGTAGGACAGGGGGCTCCTACGAGCAGTACTTC. As protein: CASSSGSRTGGSYEQYF.

This clone is a singleton in its sample. J is TRBJ2-3 and V is TRBV19; D is perhaps TRBD1 (5 bases). The germline V gene has CDR1 LNHDA and CDR2 SQIVND (reference sequence). The ends were cut back, 6 bases at V and 3 bases at J, with 10 bases in the middle. This CDR3 is 13 amino acids long. In DNA form, the CDR3 reads TGTGCCAGTAGGGCCCCAGGGACAGATACGCAGTATTTT. Protein sequence: CASRAPGTDTQYF.

The CDR3 loop is CAWSWGAGGRTEAFF. CDR3 bases: TGTGCCTGGAGTTGGGGGGCGGGAGGAAGAACTGAAGCTTTCTTT. The V call is TRBV30, the J call TRBJ1-1; D possibly corresponds to TRBD1 (6 bases). The CDR3 is 15 residues long. The germline V gene has CDR1 GTSNPN and CDR2 SVGIG (reference sequence). The germline V and J ends were trimmed by 2 bases and 5 bases, with 18 bases remaining between them.

CDR3 region: CASSVKSGLNTGELFF. The CDR3 DNA is TGTGCCAGCAGCGTAAAAAGCGGGCTAAACACCGGGGAGCTGTTTTTT. The rearrangement links TRBV9 to TRBJ2-2, with TRBD2 as a possible D gene (6 bases). This CDR3 spans 16 amino acids. Germline V CDR1 and CDR2: SGDLS, YYNGEE. V was cut by 1 base and J by 2 bases, with 12 bases left in between.

The chain combines TRBV6-1 with TRBJ1-5, with D possibly being TRBD1 (6 bases). CDR1 is MNHNS, CDR2 SASEGT, per germline. The CDR3 covers 14 residues. V was cut by 10 bases and J by 8 bases, with 21 bases left in between. For the CDR3, the DNA is TGTGCCACGACTTGGACAGCGGACACAGAGCCCCAGCATTTT. Its translation is CATTWTADTEPQHF.

This clone was counted a few times. The V gene is TRBV27, the J gene TRBJ2-7, with 9 bases identical to TRBD1. Germline CDR1 MNHEY, CDR2 SMNVEV (reference sequence). V lost 1 base, J lost 3 bases, and 4 bases stayed unmatched. This CDR3 has 15 residues. CDR3 DNA sequence: TGTGCCAGCAGTTTATTGGACAGGGGAGGCTACGAGCAGTACTTC. It codes for CASSLLDRGGYEQYF.

The chain recombines TRBV18 with TRBJ1-1, with TRBD1 identical over 8 bases. Unmatched junction bases numbered 5, after V lost 3 bases and J lost 5 bases. CDR1 is KGHSH, CDR2 LQKENI, per germline. The CDR3 totals 14 residues. CDR3 region: CASSPDRAKTEAFF. The DNA of the CDR3 is TGTGCCAGCTCACCGGACAGGGCGAAAACTGAAGCTTTCTTT.

This clone occurred once. This chain joins TRBV2 and TRBJ1-1; 9 nucleotides agree with TRBD1. The CDR3 totals 14 residues. V lost 5 bases, J lost 8 bases, and 9 bases stayed unmatched. CDR1 and CDR2 (germline): SNHLY, FYNNEI. The CDR3 sequence is CASSLRLQGAEAFF. The CDR3 DNA is TGTGCCAGCAGTCTTAGGCTACAGGGGGCGGAAGCTTTCTTT.

The chain uses TRBV10-2 and TRBJ2-1; TRBD2 aligns across 11 bases. Germline CDR1 and CDR2: WSHSY and SAAADI. The CDR3 length is 14 residues. J was trimmed by 5 bases and V by 3 bases; bases with no gene match: 0. CDR3 bases: TGCGCCAGCAGTGAACTAGCGGGAGACAATGAGCAGTTCTTC. It codes for CASSELAGDNEQFF.

The chain has TRBV4-3 and TRBJ2-1; TRBD1 might be the D (6 bases). This CDR3 comprises 14 residues. V lost 1 base and J lost 6, with 10 bases in between. Per the germline V gene, CDR1 is LGHNA and CDR2 is YSLEER. CDR3 amino acids: CASSQGGTRNEQFF. The CDR3 coding sequence is TGCGCCAGCAGCCAAGGGGGGACACGCAATGAGCAGTTCTTC.

Comment on this clone: Its ends do not fully match the called genes, so a read error is possible. The gene calls are TRBV10-2 and TRBJ2-1; 9 positions match TRBD2. The CDR3 is 15 amino acids. The germline CDR1 and CDR2 sequences are WSHSY and SAAADI. DNA of the CDR3: TGCGCCAGCGGTGAGCGGGGGGCGGGATACAATGAGCAGTTCTTC. This sequence encodes CASGERGAGYNEQFF.

This chain uses TRBV4-3 with TRBJ2-6; 14 bases fit TRBD2. The V and J ends lost 1 base and 4 bases, in that order; junction bases with no gene match: 9. CDR1 is LGHNA, CDR2 YSLEER, per germline. This CDR3 has 20 amino acids. CDR3 region: CASSQVRTSGGLGGANVLTF. The CDR3 nucleotides are TGCGCCAGCAGCCAAGTCCGGACTAGCGGGGGGCTTGGAGGGGCCAACGTCCTGACTTTC.

This chain joins TRBV7-9 and TRBJ2-7; 13 nucleotides agree with TRBD2. This CDR3 spans 16 amino acids. Trimming cost V 4 bases and J 5 bases; bases outside gene matches: 8. Germline V gene data show CDR1 as SEHNR and CDR2 as FQNEAQ (reference sequence). CDR3 in DNA: TGTGCCAGCAGCTCAACACTAGCGGGAGGGCCCGACGAGCAGTACTTC. This sequence encodes CASSSTLAGGPDEQYF.

This clone was detected a few times. The chain recombines TRBV19 with TRBJ1-5, with 8 nucleotides matching TRBD1. J was trimmed by 1 base and V by 6 bases; bases with no gene match: 5. CDR3 size: 15 residues. Per germline, CDR1 LNHDA and CDR2 SQIVND (reference sequence). DNA for the CDR3: TGTGCCAGTAGGTCGACAGGGGCGAGCAATCAGCCCCAGCATTTT. This sequence encodes CASRSTGASNQPQHF.

The CDR3 DNA reads TGTGCCAGCAGACCGAGCGGGAGCTCCTACGAGCAGTACTTC. Residues: CASRPSGSSYEQYF. The rearrangement uses TRBV11-3 and TRBJ2-7; TRBD2 agrees at 8 bases. The germline gives CDR1 SGHNT, CDR2 YENEEA. The CDR3 is 14 residues long. The V segment lost 6 bases and the J segment 0 bases; nucleotides outside the gene matches: 4.

The CDR3 loop reads CASSSRSGTNYNEQFF. The CDR3 nucleotides are TGTGCCAGCAGCTCTCGATCCGGGACTAACTACAATGAGCAGTTCTTC. The chain recombines TRBV7-2 with TRBJ2-1, with TRBD2 matching over 7 bases. CDR1 is SGHTA and CDR2 is FQGNSA in the germline V gene. This CDR3 is 16 amino acids long. V shed 4 bases and J 3 bases; nucleotides not matched to a gene: 9.

This clone was seen only once. The genes are TRBV9 and TRBJ1-4; 8 bases match TRBD1. CDR1 is SGDLS, CDR2 YYNGEE, per germline. The CDR3 loop spans 16 amino acids. With V trimmed by 0 bases and J by 3 bases, 4 bases remained unmatched. The CDR3 nucleotides read TGTGCCAGCAGCGTAGGAGACAGGGGCCCTAATGAAAAACTGTTTTTT. It yields the protein CASSVGDRGPNEKLFF.

The chain carries TRBV30 and TRBJ1-1; D is possibly TRBD1 (6 bases). The CDR3 covers 15 residues. With 2 bases removed from V and 0 bases from J, the gap between germline ends came to 13 bases. Looked up from germline, CDR1 is GTSNPN and CDR2 is SVGIG (reference sequence). CDR3 sequence (DNA): TGTGCCTGGAGTACCCGACAGGTTTTGAACACTGAAGCTTTCTTT. This sequence encodes CAWSTRQVLNTEAFF.

This sequence joins TRBV11-3 and TRBJ2-5; 11 bases agree with TRBD2. Germline-derived CDR1 and CDR2 are SGHNT and YENEEA. The CDR3 is 16 residues long. After removal of 5 bases from V and 4 bases from J, the junction contained 9 bases not matched to a gene. The CDR3 DNA reads TGTGCCAGCAGCGAACGCGGGACTAGCGGCCGAGAGACCCAGTACTTC. It specifies CASSERGTSGRETQYF.

DNA for the CDR3: TGTGCCAGCAGCTTAAATCCAGGGGCGAACACTGAAGCTTTCTTT. Translation: CASSLNPGANTEAFF. The chain uses TRBV7-3 and TRBJ1-1; D possibly corresponds to TRBD1 (6 bases). Germline values: CDR1 SGHTA, CDR2 FQGTGA. The V gene lost 1 base and the J gene lost 1 base, with 10 bases spanning the gap. This CDR3 is 15 amino acids long.

The chain combines TRBV4-1 with TRBJ2-3, with 11 positions matching TRBD2. V lost 3 bases, J lost 3 bases, and 5 bases stayed unmatched. Germline assignment: CDR1 MGHRA and CDR2 YSYEKL. There are 16 residues in the CDR3. The CDR3 here is CASSQLASGRTDTQYF. In nucleotides, the CDR3 is TGCGCCAGCAGCCAGCTGGCTAGCGGGAGGACAGATACGCAGTATTTT.

The chain joins TRBV7-3 to TRBJ2-1; possible D gene TRBD1, 8 bases. The CDR3 is made up of 16 amino acids. Germline CDR1 is SGHTA and CDR2 is FQGTGA. V shed 2 bases and J shed 5 bases, with 16 bases lying between them. CDR3 nucleotide sequence: TGTGCCAGCAGCTTAGCGGGGGACAGGCATAACAATGAGCAGTTCTTC. Translation gives CASSLAGDRHNNEQFF.

This clone was counted once. CDR3 coding DNA: TGTGCCAGCTGCAACGTAGGCGACAGACAGGGTAGGGCAGATACGCAGTATTTT. Translated, it gives CASCNVGDRQGRADTQYF. V usage is TRBV5-4 and J usage is TRBJ2-3; 7 bases line up with TRBD1. Germline V lookup: CDR1 SGHNT, CDR2 YYREEE (reference sequence). Unmatched junction bases numbered 21, after V lost 7 bases and J lost 4 bases. This CDR3 spans 18 amino acids.

The chain carries TRBV18 and TRBJ1-5; no reliable D call. Trimming removed 0 bases from V and 3 bases from J, with 9 bases in between. Germline CDR1 reads KGHSH; CDR2 reads LQKENI. The CDR3 has 15 amino acids. The CDR3 region is CASSPPIDNNQPQHF. The CDR3 region has the DNA TGTGCCAGCTCACCACCGATCGACAACAATCAGCCCCAGCATTTT.

V usage is TRBV9 and J usage is TRBJ2-2; TRBD2 aligns across 7 bases. CDR1 is SGDLS, CDR2 YYNGEE, per germline. The CDR3 has 16 residues. With V trimmed by 0 bases and J by 4 bases, 6 bases remained unmatched. The CDR3 DNA reads TGTGCCAGCAGCGTAGTCGATAGCGGGCTCACCGGGGAGCTGTTTTTT. It codes for CASSVVDSGLTGELFF.

CDR3 region: CSVGQSQETQYF. CDR3 coding DNA: TGCAGCGTTGGGCAGTCTCAAGAGACCCAGTACTTC. The chain combines TRBV29-1 with TRBJ2-5; D gene uncertain. V lost 4 bases and J lost 2, with 8 bases in between. The germline CDR1 and CDR2 sequences are SQVTM and ANQGSEA. The CDR3 loop spans 12 amino acids.